These 25 T cell receptor beta chains were sequenced from one sample in a study of CD8 T cells in ankylosing spondylitis. TCRdb analysed the 5' RACE reads with MiXCR anew, one entry per CDR3 protein. Among 250,000 or so distinct CDR3 sequences listed, more than 9% were seen once. Sequenced sample: blood, either unsorted or a sorted T cell fraction (not recorded which). The receptors shown here come from a male donor with ankylosing spondylitis or in good health (not recorded which).

This clonotype has ten or more counts. The chain combines TRBV20-1 with TRBJ1-6; a weak D match, TRBD1 (5 bases). The V end lost 3 bases, the J end lost 10 bases, and 13 bases lay between the germline ends. This CDR3 contains 13 residues. Germline V gene sequence: CDR1 DFQATT, CDR2 SNEGSKA (reference sequence). CDR3 sequence reads: CSASVGAASPLHF. Written as DNA, the CDR3 is TGCAGTGCTAGTGTAGGGGCCGCCTCACCCCTCCACTTT.

This clonotype came up many times. V is TRBV7-7 and J is TRBJ1-4, with unresolved D. Germline CDR1 and CDR2: SSHAT and FNYEAQ (reference sequence). The CDR3 length is 15 residues. With 2 bases removed from V and 0 bases from J, the gap between germline ends came to 7 bases. CDR3 protein: CASSLTDATNEKLFF. CDR3 DNA: TGTGCCAGCAGCTTAACAGATGCAACTAATGAAAAACTGTTTTTT.

Many counts were recorded for this clonotype. This chain links TRBV12-3 or TRBV12-4 with TRBJ1-5; no firm D call. This CDR3 has 15 amino acids. Trimming removed 6 bases at V and 7 bases at J, with 19 bases between. The CDR3 loop is CASSPLGDQVQPQHF. CDR3 nucleotides: TGTGCCAGCAGCCCCCTAGGAGATCAAGTGCAGCCCCAGCATTTT.

This clonotype has more than one count but fewer than ten. The rearrangement joins TRBV5-6 to TRBJ1-1; a weak D match, TRBD1 (5 bases). Germline V gives CDR1 SGHDT, CDR2 YYEEEE. V was pared by 0 bases and J by 8 bases, with 11 bases between. This CDR3 is built from 13 residues. CDR3 DNA sequence: TGTGCCAGCAGCTTGGGAGGGGAATTCGAAGCTTTCTTT. Its protein is CASSLGGEFEAFF. Drawing the rest from reference TRBV5-6 and TRBJ1-1, the complete variable domain is DAGVTQSPTHLIKTRGQQVTLRCSPKSGHDTVSWYQQALGQGPQFIFQYYEEEERQRGNFPDRFSGHQFPNYSSELNVNALLLGDSALYLCASSLGGEFEAFFGQGTRLTVV.

A few counts support this clonotype. The rearrangement joins TRBV19 to TRBJ1-2; D is unclear. Germline lookup yields CDR1 LNHDA and CDR2 SQIVND (reference sequence). V was pared by 7 bases and J by 3 bases, with 18 bases between. There are 15 residues in the CDR3. The CDR3 region is CASTAPTSGDYGYTF. DNA for the CDR3: TGTGCCAGTACCGCTCCGACATCGGGCGACTATGGCTACACCTTC.

This clonotype was observed at least ten times. The V gene is TRBV19, the J gene TRBJ2-7; possible D gene TRBD1, 5 bases. This CDR3 has 14 amino acids. Germline V gene data show CDR1 as LNHDA and CDR2 as SQIVND (reference sequence). Trimming cost V 6 bases and J 3 bases, with 15 bases left between them. DNA of the CDR3: TGTGCCAGTAGGAAGGACAATCACGACTACGAGCAGTACTTC. Translated, it gives CASRKDNHDYEQYF.

This clonotype was seen repeatedly, ten times or more. The chain employs TRBV7-8 and TRBJ2-3, with TRBD2 matching 15 bases. The CDR3 runs 19 residues. Germline assignment: CDR1 SGHVS and CDR2 FQNEAQ. Unmatched junction bases numbered 8, after V lost 4 bases and J lost 0 bases. In nucleotides, the CDR3 is TGTGCCAGCAGCTACCGCGGACTAGCGGGGGGGCATAGCACAGATACGCAGTATTTT. Encoded protein: CASSYRGLAGGHSTDTQYF.

The chain uses TRBV15 and TRBJ1-5; 9 bases agree with TRBD1. This CDR3 has 17 amino acids. Germline CDR1 is LNHNV and CDR2 is YYDKDF (reference sequence). V was pared by 3 bases and J by 0 bases, with 6 bases of the junction left unmatched. CDR3 loop: CATSRDRGPNSNQPQHF. The CDR3 DNA reads as TGTGCCACCAGCAGGGACAGGGGTCCGAATAGCAATCAGCCCCAGCATTTT.

There are many counts of this clonotype. CDR3 sequence reads: CASSYDGSLSYNEQFF. The CDR3 region has the DNA TGTGCCAGCAGTTACGACGGCTCCCTCTCCTACAATGAGCAGTTCTTC. The chain has TRBV6-5 and TRBJ2-1; D is undetermined. From germline, CDR1 is MNHEY and CDR2 SVGAGI. CDR3 length equals 16 residues. V was cut by 2 bases and J by 0 bases, with 11 bases left in between.

This sequence joins TRBV24-1 and TRBJ2-1; D is perhaps TRBD2 (6 bases). This CDR3 region has 14 residues. Germline CDR1 KGHDR, CDR2 SFDVKD. V lost 9 bases, J lost 0 bases, and 11 bases lay in between. The CDR3 protein is CATAAGSSYNEQFF. The DNA of the CDR3 is TGTGCCACCGCTGCGGGAAGCTCCTACAATGAGCAGTTCTTC.

Turning to this clonotype: A much bigger clone sits one base away, suggesting this may be a read error. The rearrangement uses TRBV5-1 and TRBJ1-5; D might be TRBD1 (6 bases). CDR3 length: 15 amino acids. The V gene's germline CDR1 is SGHRS and CDR2 YFSETQ. CDR3 coding DNA: TGCGCCAGCGGCTTGGAGGCAGGGGTGGGACAGCCCCAGCATTTT. Translating gives CASGLEAGVGQPQHF.

This clonotype was seen only once. It may be a read error: a sequence one base away is much more abundant. This chain links TRBV20-1 with TRBJ2-1, with D perhaps given as TRBD1 or TRBD2 (5 bases each). From germline, CDR1 is DFQATT and CDR2 SNEGSKA (reference sequence). This CDR3 spans 17 amino acids. CDR3 residues: CCARERAGTTRGNEQFF. The CDR3 DNA follows: TGCTGTGCTAGAGAGCGTGCCGGGACCACCAGAGGAAATGAGCAGTTCTTC.

This clonotype has a count of ten or more. This chain connects TRBV5-1 to TRBJ2-7, with D possibly matching TRBD2 (6 bases). The germline V gene has CDR1 SGHRS and CDR2 YFSETQ. The V end was cut by 4 bases, the J end by 2 bases, with 16 bases between. The CDR3 runs 15 residues. The DNA of the CDR3 is TGCGCCAGCAGCGTACGGGATGGGGGGACCTACGAGCAGTACTTC. It encodes CASSVRDGGTYEQYF.

This clonotype was recorded many times. The CDR3 sequence: CASSWDRDNYGYTF. The CDR3, as DNA: TGCGCCAGCAGCTGGGACAGGGATAACTATGGCTACACCTTC. The chain has TRBV5-1 and TRBJ1-2; 9 bases align to TRBD1. This CDR3 has 14 amino acids. In germline, CDR1 is SGHRS, CDR2 YFSETQ. J was trimmed by 1 base and V by 3 bases; bases with no gene match: 1.

Comments on this clonotype: A much bigger clone sits one base away, suggesting this may be a read error. V gene TRBV20-1 combines with J gene TRBJ2-5; D assignment may be TRBD1 or TRBD2 (5 bases each). CDR1 is DFQATT and CDR2 is SNEGSKA in the germline V gene (reference sequence). The CDR3 covers 12 residues. Here the CDR3 DNA reads TGCAGTACTAGAATGACAGAAGAGACCCAGTACTTC. It translates to CSTRMTEETQYF.

This clonotype was seen a handful of times. The rearrangement links TRBV7-9 to TRBJ2-7, with TRBD1 matching over 10 bases. The CDR3 loop spans 17 amino acids. J gave up 1 base and V 7 bases, and 13 bases lay outside the gene matches. Germline CDR1 and CDR2: SEHNR and FQNEAQ (reference sequence). CDR3 sequence: CASTGDRGQRGSYEQYF. CDR3 nucleotide sequence: TGTGCCAGCACCGGAGACAGGGGGCAGCGGGGATCCTACGAGCAGTACTTC.

At least ten counts were recorded for this clonotype. The V and J genes are TRBV5-1 and TRBJ1-2; D uncertain. This CDR3 has 14 residues. Germline CDR1 reads SGHRS; CDR2 reads YFSETQ. V lost 2 bases to trimming and J lost 3 bases, with 11 bases between them. The CDR3 coding sequence is TGCGCCAGCAGCTTTGCAAGCGGAGACTATGGCTACACCTTC. Translated: CASSFASGDYGYTF.

V gene TRBV7-8 combines with J gene TRBJ1-3; TRBD1 might be the D (5 bases). The V and J ends lost 0 bases and 0 bases respectively, with 12 bases between them. The CDR3 runs to 17 residues. CDR1 and CDR2 from the germline V gene are SGHVS and FQNEAQ. CDR3 protein: CASSLAPSGTSGNTIYF. CDR3 in DNA: TGTGCCAGCAGCTTAGCGCCTTCGGGGACCTCTGGAAACACCATATATTTT.

This clonotype was detected ten times or more. The chain combines TRBV20-1 with TRBJ1-2; TRBD1 agrees at 8 bases. Germline loops: CDR1 DFQATT, CDR2 SNEGSKA (reference sequence). V lost 8 bases and J lost 5; bases outside the gene matches: 10. The CDR3 runs to 13 residues. The CDR3: CSTDRGDPYGYTF. The CDR3 DNA follows: TGCAGTACTGACAGGGGAGATCCATATGGCTACACCTTC.

J is TRBJ2-3 and V is TRBV5-4, with TRBD2 identical over 9 bases. The junction had 6 bases not matched to a gene; V was cut back by 4 bases and J by 6 bases. The CDR3 has 14 residues. Germline loops: CDR1 SGHNT, CDR2 YYREEE (reference sequence). CDR3 residues: CASSDGTSFDTQYF. CDR3 in DNA: TGTGCCAGCAGCGACGGGACTAGCTTTGATACGCAGTATTTT.

This clonotype was counted between two and nine times. This chain connects TRBV15 to TRBJ2-7, with TRBD1 identical over 8 bases. V gave up 3 bases and J gave up 3 bases; unmatched junction bases: 1. Germline CDR1 and CDR2: LNHNV and YYDKDF (reference sequence). The CDR3 is 13 residues long. The CDR3 spells CATSSDRGYEQYF. The DNA for the CDR3 is TGTGCCACCAGCAGCGACAGGGGCTACGAGCAGTACTTC.

This chain links TRBV7-9 with TRBJ2-1; the match to TRBD2 covers 11 bases. After removal of 1 base from V and 3 bases from J, the junction contained 5 bases not matched to a gene. CDR3 length: 17 residues. The germline V gene has CDR1 SEHNR and CDR2 FQNEAQ (reference sequence). The CDR3 DNA reads TGTGCCAGCAGCTTAGGTGTTAGCGGGGGGGACTACAATGAGCAGTTCTTC. Its protein product is CASSLGVSGGDYNEQFF.

This clonotype occurred many times. The chain has TRBV12-3 or TRBV12-4 and TRBJ2-7; 7 nucleotides agree with TRBD2. This CDR3 contains 14 residues. Germline trimming cut 1 base from V and 4 bases from J; bases unmatched to any gene: 4. CDR3 bases: TGTGCCAGCAGTTTAGGAGCGGGACTTTACGAGCAGTACTTC. Its translation is CASSLGAGLYEQYF.

This clonotype has only one observation. This clone may be a read error of a much larger clone one base away. V is TRBV20-1 and J is TRBJ2-1, with 11 bases identical to TRBD2. Germline V lookup: CDR1 DFQATT, CDR2 SNEGSKA (reference sequence). This CDR3 is 15 amino acids long. CDR3 loop: CGARDRTSGYNEQFF. The CDR3 bases are TGCGGTGCTAGAGATAGGACTAGCGGGTACAATGAGCAGTTCTTC.

Worth noting for this clonotype: A much larger clone differs by one base, so this may be a read error. The gene calls are TRBV20-1 and TRBJ2-5, with D unresolved. Germline-derived CDR1 and CDR2 are DFQATT and SNEGSKA (reference sequence). The CDR3 contains 13 residues. Deletions cut 4 bases from V and 2 bases from J, with 11 bases between. The CDR3 sequence is CSANRPKQETQYF. The CDR3 DNA is TGCAGTGCTAATCGGCCAAAGCAAGAGACCCAGTACTTC.